This T cell receptor (beta chain) was sequenced in a study of naive and memory T cell subsets. Study conclusions and caveats: A few larger clonotypes appeared in naive repertoires, especially CD8, possibly memory cells re-expressing CD45RA.

This CDR3 comprises 15 residues. The V gene's germline CDR1 is MGHRA and CDR2 YSYEKL. V gave up 0 bases and J gave up 6 bases, with 15 bases separating them. This clonotype was seen many times. Its cognate antigen is unknown. Both TRBC1 and TRBC2 were covered by a beta constant-region primer of two equimolar oligonucleotides. Ligated cDNA was amplified by four rounds of PCR with nested alpha and beta constant-region primers and SP2. TCRdb reprocessed the UMI-ligation and nested PCR reads via MiXCR and lists one record per CDR3 protein. The data contain more than 120,000 distinct CDR3 sequences, about a fifth of them seen just once; the ten biggest clones take up about 0.57%.

V usage is TRBV4-1 and J usage is TRBJ2-7; no clear D. Sequencing used naive CD8+ T cells from blood. The source of this sequence is a human donor in good health. CDR3 coding DNA: TGCGCCAGCAGCCAAGATTCTGAGGCTGGGTCCGAGCAGTACTTC. As protein: CASSQDSEAGSEQYF.